This T cell receptor beta chain was found in a study of blood T cell repertoires in COVID-19. Study overall: Sites in the United States, Italy and Spain provided acute and convalescent COVID-19 samples. PBMCs, B-cell-depleted T cells, or T cells provided the cDNA or gDNA that made up the material.

In germline, CDR1 is KGHSH, CDR2 LQKENI. The CDR3 spans 17 residues. Trimming cost V 3 bases and J 10 bases; bases outside gene matches: 15. In this sample, this clone turned up a few times. Seattle patient enrollment occurred during active infection, with longitudinal follow-up thereafter. This table comes from immunoSEQ multiplex PCR, and its TCRdb copy is limited to in-frame clones, with some not included. Of fewer than 200,000 clones in the sample, around 84% were seen once. Sequenced sample: peripheral blood. This sequence was found in a woman between 45 and 65 years old with COVID-19, enrolled during active disease. This rearrangement joins TRBV18 to TRBJ1-6; 7 bases map to TRBD1. The CDR3 bases are TGTGCCAGCTCACCTCCCCGCGCGACAGGGCTGGGATCACCCCTCCACTTT. It codes for CASSPPRATGLGSPLHF. Complete variable domain (other parts from reference TRBV18 and TRBJ1-6): NAGVMQNPRHLVRRRGQEARLRCSPMKGHSHVYWYRQLPEEGLKFMVYLQKENIIDESGMPKERFSAEFPKEGPSILRIQQVVRGDSAAYFCASSPPRATGLGSPLHFGNGTRLTVT.